The clone carrying this TCR beta chain was picked up a small number of times. Its antigen is not identified. This CDR3 is built from 16 residues. Trimming removed 1 base from V and 0 bases from J, with 13 bases in between. Germline V CDR1 and CDR2: SEHNR, FQNEAQ (reference sequence). The PCR had 60 Vbeta and 13 Jbeta primers. Produced via immunoSEQ multiplex PCR; TCRdb's table is partial and in-frame only. Here the sample spans about 130,000 clones, over 80% being singletons. The source of the sample is a study of cytomegalovirus exposure and HLA in healthy donors. Whole-study results and caveats: The availability of immune exposure information extended only to CMV serostatus. Later work found most CMV-associated TCR beta chains apparently HLA-restricted. A later analysis linked 15,000 to 20,000 TCR beta sequences to HLA alleles at 0.05 false discovery rate.

The chain combines TRBV7-9 with TRBJ2-7; D may be TRBD2 (5 bases). The source material was PBMCs. The TCR sequence derives from a boy between 5 and 17 years old in good health and CMV-seronegative. For the CDR3, the DNA is TGTGCCAGCAGCTTAGGGGCGGGCCTAAGCTCCTACGAGCAGTACTTC. It codes for CASSLGAGLSSYEQYF. Variable domain in full (rest from reference TRBV7-9 and TRBJ2-7): DTGVSQNPRHKITKRGQNVTFRCDPISEHNRLYWYRQTLGQGPEFLTYFQNEAQLEKSRLLSDRFSAERPKGSFSTLEIQRTEQGDSAMYLCASSLGAGLSSYEQYFGPGTRLTVT.